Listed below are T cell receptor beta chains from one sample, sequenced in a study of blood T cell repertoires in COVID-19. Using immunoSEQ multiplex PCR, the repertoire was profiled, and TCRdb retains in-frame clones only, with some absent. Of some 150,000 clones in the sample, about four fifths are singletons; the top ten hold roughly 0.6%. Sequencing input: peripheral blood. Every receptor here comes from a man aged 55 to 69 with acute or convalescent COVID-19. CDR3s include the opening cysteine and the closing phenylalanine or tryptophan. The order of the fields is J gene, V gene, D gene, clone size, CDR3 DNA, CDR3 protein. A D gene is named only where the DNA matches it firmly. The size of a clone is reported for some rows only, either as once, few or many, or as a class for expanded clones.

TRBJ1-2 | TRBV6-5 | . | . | TGTGCCAGCAAATCCCAAAATAACTATGGCTACACCTTC | CASKSQNNYGYTF
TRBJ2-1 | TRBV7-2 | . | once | TGTGCCAGCAGCTTAGCAGATATTCCGCCGAGCTCCTACAATGAGCAGTTCTTC | CASSLADIPPSSYNEQFF
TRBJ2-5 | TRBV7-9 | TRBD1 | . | TGTGCCAGCAGCTTAGTTTCAGGGGGCCGAGAGACCCAGTACTTC | CASSLVSGGRETQYF
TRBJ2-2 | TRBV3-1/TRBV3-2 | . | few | TGTGCCAGCAGCCCTACAGGGAAGAACACCGGGGAGCTGTTTTTT | CASSPTGKNTGELFF
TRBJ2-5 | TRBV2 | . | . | TGTGCCAGCAGTGACGCTATCCAAGAGACCCAGTACTTC | CASSDAIQETQYF
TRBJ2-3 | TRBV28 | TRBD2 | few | TGTGCCAGCAGTTCCCCGCTCGTACTAGCGGAACCAGATTTT | CASSSPLVLAEPDF
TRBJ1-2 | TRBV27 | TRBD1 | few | TGTGCCAGCAGGGGCACAGGGGCCCTCTGGGATGGCTACACCTTC | CASRGTGALWDGYTF
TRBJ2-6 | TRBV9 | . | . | TGTGCCAGCAGCCTTAGGGGCTCTGGGGCCAACGTCCTGACTTTC | CASSLRGSGANVLTF
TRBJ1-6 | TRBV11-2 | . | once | TGTGCCAGCAGCTTAGATCTCCGACGGACTGATTCACCCCTCCACTTT | CASSLDLRRTDSPLHF
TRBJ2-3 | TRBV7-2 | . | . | TGTGCCAGCACCTTGGGGTCTTTAGCGGTACCCACAGATACGCAGTATTTT | CASTLGSLAVPTDTQYF
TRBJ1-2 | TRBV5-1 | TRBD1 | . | TGCGCCAGCAGCCGAGGACAGGAGGGATATTACACCTTC | CASSRGQEGYYTF
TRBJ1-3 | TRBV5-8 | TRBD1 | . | TGTGCCAGCGGGGACAGGGGGCATCCTGGAAACACCATATATTTT | CASGDRGHPGNTIYF
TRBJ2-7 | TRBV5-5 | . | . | TGTGCCAGCAGCTTGGGGAGGACTACCTACGAGCAGTACTTC | CASSLGRTTYEQYF
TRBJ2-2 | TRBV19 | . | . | TGTGCCAGTAGTGTACACACAGGGTCCGGGGAGCTGTTTTTT | CASSVHTGSGELFF
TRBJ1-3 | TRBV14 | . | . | TGTGCCAGCAGCCTCCTGGGAAACACCATATATTTT | CASSLLGNTIYF
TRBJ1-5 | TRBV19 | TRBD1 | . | TGTGCCAGCCGCATCCCCGGGACAGTTAATCAGCCCCAGCATTTT | CASRIPGTVNQPQHF
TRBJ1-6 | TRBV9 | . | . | TGTGCCAGCAGCGTAGGCAGGGATGGTTCACCCCTCCACTTT | CASSVGRDGSPLHF
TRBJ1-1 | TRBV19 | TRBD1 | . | TGTGCCAGTAGTCTACAGGGGCGGCTCACTGAAGCTTTCTTT | CASSLQGRLTEAFF
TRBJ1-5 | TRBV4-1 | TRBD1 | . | TGCGCCAGCAGCCGGACAGGGAGCAATCAGCCCCAGCATTTT | CASSRTGSNQPQHF
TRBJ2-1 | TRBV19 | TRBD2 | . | TGTGCCAGTAGTGCTCGGGGAGCGGGGGCGGGCTTGTATGAGCAGTTCTTC | CASSARGAGAGLYEQFF
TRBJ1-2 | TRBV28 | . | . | TGTGCCAGCAGTTTAGGGGGAGGCGCCTATGGCTACACCTTC | CASSLGGGAYGYTF
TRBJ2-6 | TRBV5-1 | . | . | TGCGCCAGCAGCCCTGGCGGGTACGGGGCCAACGTCCTGACTTTC | CASSPGGYGANVLTF
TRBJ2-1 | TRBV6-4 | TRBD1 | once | TGTGCCAGCAGCACCACAGGGGCCACACACAATGAGCAGTTCTTC | CASSTTGATHNEQFF
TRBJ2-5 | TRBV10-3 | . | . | TGTGCCATCAGTGAGTCTGGGCGTGAGACCCAAAAGACCCAGTACTTC | CAISESGRETQKTQYF